This TCR beta chain was sequenced for a study of technical replicates of blood from a few donors. Some clones are missing from TCRdb's copy, which holds only in-frame ones; the method was immunoSEQ multiplex PCR. Seen here are approximately 75,000 clones, roughly 77% observed once, and the top ten hold 3% to 5%. This clone was detected only a few times. Germline lookup yields CDR1 SGHRS and CDR2 YFSETQ. The CDR3 has 16 amino acids. Trimming took off 0 bases at V and 0 bases at J, with 12 bases between the two ends. Material for sequencing was PBMCs. This TCR derives from a human donor in good health. Some clones in this sample may be carry-over from other donors' samples. The chain couples TRBV5-1 to TRBJ1-1, with D possibly matching TRBD1 (5 bases). CDR3 in DNA: TGCGCCAGCAGCTTGGGATTCAGGGCAATGAACACTGAAGCTTTCTTT. This sequence encodes CASSLGFRAMNTEAFF. Together with reference TRBV5-1 and TRBJ1-1, the CDR3 gives the full variable domain: KAGVTQTPRYLIKTRGQQVTLSCSPISGHRSVSWYQQTPGQGLQFLFEYFSETQRNKGNFPGRFSGRQFSNSRSEMNVSTLELGDSALYLCASSLGFRAMNTEAFFGQGTRLTVV.